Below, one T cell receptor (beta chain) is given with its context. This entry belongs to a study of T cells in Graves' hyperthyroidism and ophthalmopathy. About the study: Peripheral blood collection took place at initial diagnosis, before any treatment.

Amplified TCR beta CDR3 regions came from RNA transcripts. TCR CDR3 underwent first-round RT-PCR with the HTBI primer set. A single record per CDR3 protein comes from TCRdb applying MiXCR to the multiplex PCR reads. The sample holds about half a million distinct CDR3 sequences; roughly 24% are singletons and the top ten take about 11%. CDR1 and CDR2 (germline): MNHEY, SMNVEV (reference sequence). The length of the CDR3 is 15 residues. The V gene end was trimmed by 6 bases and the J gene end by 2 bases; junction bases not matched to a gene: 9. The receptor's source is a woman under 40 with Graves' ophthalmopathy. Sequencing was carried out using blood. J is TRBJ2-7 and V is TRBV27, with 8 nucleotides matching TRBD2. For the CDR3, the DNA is TGTGCCAGCAGCCTAAGAGCGGGGGAAACCTACGAGCAGTACTTC. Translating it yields CASSLRAGETYEQYF.